These 21 T cell receptor beta chains share one sample of origin, sequenced in a study of blood T cell repertoires in COVID-19. Generated by immunoSEQ multiplex PCR, the TCRdb table keeps only in-frame clones and is missing some. Among around 250,000 clones listed, approximately 79% were seen once. The sample was PBMCs or T cells enriched from blood (not recorded which). The receptors here all came from a man aged 25-45 years with acute COVID-19.

This chain connects TRBV5-5 to TRBJ1-3; D is possibly TRBD1 (6 bases). V was clipped by 2 bases and J by 1 base, with 16 bases between them. This CDR3 has 17 residues. Germline V CDR1 and CDR2: SGHKS, YYEKEE (reference sequence). The DNA for the CDR3 is TGTGCCAGCAGCTTCCAGGGTCCTCAGGGGTCTGGAAACACCATATATTTT. It specifies CASSFQGPQGSGNTIYF.

This sequence joins TRBV19 and TRBJ1-1; D remains unclear. V was pared by 9 bases and J by 4 bases, with 9 bases between. Per the germline V gene, CDR1 is LNHDA and CDR2 is SQIVND (reference sequence). The CDR3 runs 11 residues. CDR3 nucleotide sequence: TGTGCCAGCAACTGGGCCACTGAAGCTTTCTTT. Protein product: CASNWATEAFF.

The gene calls are TRBV6-5 and TRBJ2-7; TRBD2 matches at 14 bases. Germline CDR1 and CDR2: MNHEY and SVGAGI. The CDR3 totals 14 residues. Trimming cost V 6 bases and J 5 bases; bases outside gene matches: 3. The CDR3 DNA is TGTGCCAGCAGCGGACTAGCGGGAGGAGACGAGCAGTACGTC. Translation gives CASSGLAGGDEQYV.

The J gene is TRBJ2-3, the V gene TRBV30; 9 bases are a match to TRBD2. The junction had 4 bases not matched to a gene; V was cut back by 1 base and J by 2 bases. This CDR3 has 15 residues. Per germline, CDR1 GTSNPN and CDR2 SVGIG (reference sequence). CDR3 nucleotide sequence: TGTGCCTGGAGTGATCTAGCGGGGTTCACAGATACGCAGTATTTT. It is translated as CAWSDLAGFTDTQYF.

In its sample, this clone was seen a few times. This rearrangement joins TRBV5-6 to TRBJ2-7; 8 bases match TRBD1. From germline, CDR1 is SGHDT and CDR2 YYEEEE. The trim removed 4 bases at V and 3 bases at J, leaving 9 bases unmatched. The CDR3 contains 15 residues. The CDR3 protein is CASSDRGRSFYEQYV. CDR3 sequence (DNA): TGTGCCAGCAGCGACAGGGGACGGTCCTTCTACGAGCAGTACGTC.

This clone was found once. The V call is TRBV24-1, the J call TRBJ1-1, with a weak D call TRBD1 (6 bases). Germline V gives CDR1 KGHDR, CDR2 SFDVKD. This CDR3 spans 15 amino acids. Trimming removed 5 bases at V and 0 bases at J, with 12 bases between. The CDR3 region has the DNA TGTGCCACCAGTGGCCAGACAGGCATGAACACTGAAGCTTTCTTT. Protein sequence: CATSGQTGMNTEAFF.

The gene calls are TRBV6-1 and TRBJ1-3, with D unclear. V was cut by 0 bases and J by 4 bases, with 13 bases left in between. This CDR3 is built from 16 residues. CDR1 is MNHNS, CDR2 SASEGT, per germline. CDR3 coding DNA: TGTGCCAGCAGTGAAGCGCTGGCGACTCTGGGAAACACCATATATTTT. Amino acids: CASSEALATLGNTIYF.

Regarding this clone: A read error may produce the germline difference seen at one junction end. The CDR3 sequence: CASSLQLSRPGGSPLHF. Here the CDR3 DNA reads TGTGCCAGCAGCTTGCAACTTAGTAGGCCCGGGGGATCACCCCTCCACTTT. This chain connects TRBV5-1 to TRBJ1-6; D is perhaps TRBD1 (5 bases). Germline V gene sequence: CDR1 SGHRS, CDR2 YFSETQ. The CDR3 contains 17 residues. The full variable domain, completed using reference TRBV5-1 and TRBJ1-6, is KAGVTQTPRYLIKTRGQQVTLSCSPISGHRSVSWYQQTPGQGLQFLFEYFSETQRNKGNFPGRFSGRQFSNSRSEMNVSTLELGDSALYLCASSLQLSRPGGSPLHFGNGTRLTVT.

The CDR3 coding sequence is TGTGCCAGCAGCTTGGTTGCGGACAGGGTTAATCTAGCTTTCTTT. It yields the protein CASSLVADRVNLAFF. V is TRBV5-5 and J is TRBJ1-1; TRBD1 aligns across 8 bases. In germline, CDR1 is SGHKS, CDR2 YYEKEE (reference sequence). The CDR3 loop spans 15 amino acids. V was clipped by 0 bases and J by 10 bases; unmatched bases: 11. The variable domain in full, completed from reference TRBV5-5 and TRBJ1-1, reads DAGVTQSPTHLIKTRGQQVTLRCSPISGHKSVSWYQQVLGQGPQFIFQYYEKEERGRGNFPDRFSARQFPNYSSELNVNALLLGDSALYLCASSLVADRVNLAFFGQGTRLTVV.

The rearrangement links TRBV7-3 to TRBJ2-3, with 10 positions matching TRBD2. CDR3 length: 16 amino acids. Germline V gene sequence: CDR1 SGHTA, CDR2 FQGTGA. The V and J ends lost 2 bases and 4 bases, in that order; junction bases with no gene match: 6. CDR3 coding DNA: TGTGCCAGCAGCTTAGCGGTAGCGGGAGGATCAGATACGCAGTATTTT. Amino acid sequence: CASSLAVAGGSDTQYF.

The J gene is TRBJ1-2, the V gene TRBV7-2, with D tentatively TRBD1 (6 bases). Germline V gene lookup returns CDR1 SGHTA and CDR2 FQGNSA. Trimming shortened V by 4 bases and J by 7 bases, and 13 bases separated the two germline ends. The CDR3 runs 13 residues. For the CDR3, the DNA is TGTGCCAGCAGCTCCGATCGGGGGGCTGGCTACACCTTC. This sequence encodes CASSSDRGAGYTF.

The V and J genes are TRBV7-8 and TRBJ1-5; perhaps TRBD1 as D (5 bases). V dropped 5 bases and J dropped 5 bases, with 10 bases sitting between them. The germline V gene encodes CDR1 SGHVS and CDR2 FQNEAQ. The CDR3 loop spans 13 amino acids. CDR3 nucleotides: TGTGCCAGCAGCCCCGGAGGGGATCAGCCCCAGCATTTT. Protein product: CASSPGGDQPQHF.

The rearrangement joins TRBV6-5 to TRBJ2-5; TRBD1 matches 8 bases. Germline loops: CDR1 MNHEY, CDR2 SVGAGI. Trimming at V came to 2 bases and at J to 2 bases, leaving 4 bases not matched to a gene. This CDR3 spans 15 amino acids. The CDR3 is CASSYAYRGQETQYF. CDR3 DNA sequence: TGTGCCAGCAGTTACGCATACAGGGGGCAAGAGACCCAGTACTTC.

The V gene is TRBV6-5, the J gene TRBJ2-1, with a tentative D call TRBD2 (6 bases). The CDR3 is 14 residues long. Germline values: CDR1 MNHEY, CDR2 SVGAGI. Deletions cut 5 bases from V and 6 bases from J, with 14 bases between. In DNA, the CDR3 is TGTGCCAGCAGTACCGGACTGGGGGGCAATGAGCAGTTCTTC. Encoded protein: CASSTGLGGNEQFF.

This chain connects TRBV4-2 to TRBJ1-3, with D unresolved. Per the germline V gene, CDR1 is LGHNA and CDR2 is YNFKEQ. The V gene lost 0 bases and the J gene lost 8 bases, with 20 bases spanning the gap. CDR3 size: 17 residues. The CDR3 spells CASSQESRLKILDTIYF. DNA of the CDR3: TGTGCCAGCAGCCAAGAATCACGGTTAAAGATTCTAGACACCATATATTTT.

V is TRBV29-1 and J is TRBJ1-1; 7 bases line up with TRBD1. The germline gives CDR1 SQVTM, CDR2 ANQGSEA. The CDR3 has 13 residues. The V segment lost 7 bases and the J segment 6 bases; nucleotides outside the gene matches: 11. CDR3 in DNA: TGCAGCGGCTACAGGGGTCAGACTGCTGAAGCTTTCTTT. Its protein product is CSGYRGQTAEAFF.

The chain links TRBV20-1 to TRBJ1-3; 7 bases line up with TRBD1. The CDR3 contains 15 residues. V lost 3 bases and J lost 4; bases outside the gene matches: 9. Germline lookup yields CDR1 DFQATT and CDR2 SNEGSKA (reference sequence). DNA for the CDR3: TGCAGTGCTAGTCCCGACAGGGTCTCAGGAAACACCATATATTTT. Protein: CSASPDRVSGNTIYF.

V gene TRBV25-1 combines with J gene TRBJ2-1; perhaps TRBD2 as D (6 bases). V was shortened by 7 bases and J by 5 bases, with 18 bases between the two germline ends. The CDR3 runs to 15 residues. CDR1 MGHDK and CDR2 SYGVNS come from the germline V gene. The CDR3 region is CASTETRRSDNEQFF. Here the CDR3 DNA reads TGTGCCAGCACCGAGACTAGGAGGAGCGACAATGAGCAGTTCTTC.

This clone was seen only once. The V and J genes are TRBV19 and TRBJ1-1, with a possible D match to TRBD1 (6 bases). Germline values: CDR1 LNHDA, CDR2 SQIVND (reference sequence). Deletions cut 6 bases from V and 2 bases from J, with 16 bases between. The CDR3 spans 15 residues. The CDR3 DNA is TGTGCCAGTAGGTCCGGGGGGCTGGGAAACACTGAAGCTTTCTTT. This encodes CASRSGGLGNTEAFF. The whole variable domain, remainder taken from reference TRBV19 and TRBJ1-1, is DGGITQSPKYLFRKEGQNVTLSCEQNLNHDAMYWYRQDPGQGLRLIYYSQIVNDFQKGDIAEGYSVSREKKESFPLTVTSAQKNPTAFYLCASRSGGLGNTEAFFGQGTRLTVV.

The J gene is TRBJ2-1, the V gene TRBV6-2 or TRBV6-3; D is uncertain. Per the germline V gene, CDR1 is MNHEY and CDR2 is SVGEGT. Trimming took off 1 base at V and 8 bases at J, with 6 bases between the two ends. The CDR3 runs to 12 residues. CDR3 nucleotides: TGTGCCAGCAGTTACTTGGGCGATGAGCAGTTCTTC. It yields the protein CASSYLGDEQFF.

This clone was detected only once. The chain has TRBV27 and TRBJ1-2, with TRBD1 matching 10 bases. The CDR3 is 18 residues long. V lost 1 base to trimming and J lost 0 bases; unmatched junction nucleotides: 8. Germline loops: CDR1 MNHEY, CDR2 SMNVEV (reference sequence). DNA of the CDR3: TGTGCCAGCAGTTTATACGGGACAGGGGACCCAGCTAACTATGGCTACACCTTC. Translated, it gives CASSLYGTGDPANYGYTF.